This TCR beta chain was profiled in a study of esophageal squamous cell carcinoma under preoperative chemotherapy. Germline CDR1 and CDR2: ENHRY and SYGVKD. From its first to its last residue, the CDR3 has 8 amino acids. Specified time point: before preoperative PTX-NDP chemotherapy. Preoperative chemotherapy with paclitaxel-nedaplatin was given to patients before surgery. This clonotype was found a few times. The antigen is undetermined. This CDR3 is missing its conserved last phenylalanine or tryptophan, likely due to a read error. It is unclear where the CDR3 begins or ends on the DNA, so no DNA is shown, and the CDR3 is as TCRdb lists it. Study findings and constraints: Tumor-infiltrating lymphocytes showed no significant post-chemotherapy TCR diversity increase, unlike peripheral T cells. After paclitaxel-nedaplatin, abundant clones were more likely to contract than amplify.

Via MiXCR, TCRdb re-called the PCR reads, giving one row per CDR3 protein. The sample lists tens of thousands of distinct CDR3 sequences, roughly 48% occurring once. The chain has TRBV10-3 and TRBJ2-6; the DNA was not compared with TRBD2, the D call given in the table. The TCR comes from a human donor with esophageal squamous cell carcinoma. The donor label of this sample is uncertain. The material was obtained from a patient given preoperative chemotherapy. CDR3 sequence: CAIQGLAG.